Following are 13 T cell receptor beta chains from one sample sequenced in a study of T cells after yellow fever vaccination. Each CDR3 protein is one row after TCRdb ran MiXCR on the 5' RACE reads. The sample includes roughly 520,000 distinct CDR3 sequences, 20% to 25% of them seen just once. Sequencing used PBMCs, obtained less than 25 days after the first yellow fever vaccination. These TCRs come from a man between 18 and 29 years old who received the YFV17D yellow fever vaccine.

J is TRBJ2-2 and V is TRBV7-6; 7 bases match TRBD2. Germline V gene lookup returns CDR1 SGHVS and CDR2 FNYEAQ. This CDR3 has 16 residues. Trimming removed 1 base from V and 4 bases from J; junction bases left unmatched: 6. The CDR3 protein is CASSLVGGTRTGELFF. CDR3 in DNA: TGTGCCAGCAGCTTAGTCGGGGGGACGCGCACCGGGGAGCTGTTTTTT.

This sequence joins TRBV20-1 and TRBJ1-5; 8 bases align to TRBD1. Germline trimming cut 2 bases from V and 11 bases from J; bases unmatched to any gene: 11. The CDR3 runs to 14 residues. The germline CDR1 and CDR2 sequences are DFQATT and SNEGSKA (reference sequence). The chain's CDR3 is CSARKTGDSGAQHF. CDR3 bases: TGCAGTGCTAGAAAGACAGGGGATTCTGGGGCCCAGCATTTT.

DNA of the CDR3: TGTGCCAGCAGCCGGGACCCAGCCTACGAGCAGTACTTC. This codes for CASSRDPAYEQYF. The rearrangement joins TRBV7-2 to TRBJ2-7; D possibly matches TRBD1 or TRBD2 (5 bases each). V lost 5 bases to trimming and J lost 2 bases, with 10 bases between them. Per germline, CDR1 SGHTA and CDR2 FQGNSA. This CDR3 comprises 13 residues.

Here the CDR3 DNA reads TGTGCCAGCAGCGCTGGGGGGGCCAGAGAGACCCAGTACTTC. It translates to CASSAGGARETQYF. The genes are TRBV9 and TRBJ2-5; TRBD2 is a possible D gene (7 bases). Germline CDR1 reads SGDLS; CDR2 reads YYNGEE. This CDR3 spans 14 amino acids. Trimming took off 3 bases at V and 4 bases at J, with 13 bases between the two ends.

This chain joins TRBV4-1 and TRBJ2-4; 7 bases match TRBD2. Germline V gene lookup returns CDR1 MGHRA and CDR2 YSYEKL. This CDR3 has 17 amino acids. V lost 0 bases and J lost 7; bases outside the gene matches: 12. Here the CDR3 DNA reads TGCGCCAGCAGCCAAGATCGGTTTAGGCAGGGAGGGAACATTCAGTACTTC. Translating it yields CASSQDRFRQGGNIQYF.

This clonotype has a handful of counts. This chain links TRBV7-6 with TRBJ1-4; 9 bases match TRBD1. Germline CDR1 reads SGHVS; CDR2 reads FNYEAQ. The V segment lost 3 bases and the J segment 7 bases; nucleotides outside the gene matches: 9. This CDR3 is built from 16 residues. The chain's CDR3 is CASSFVRTGDGEKLFF. The CDR3 bases are TGTGCCAGCAGCTTTGTACGGACAGGGGACGGTGAAAAACTGTTTTTT. The complete variable domain, with remaining parts taken from reference TRBV7-6 and TRBJ1-4, reads GAGVSQSPRYKVTKRGQDVALRCDPISGHVSLYWYRQALGQGPEFLTYFNYEAQQDKSGLPNDRFSAERPEGSISTLTIQRTEQRDSAMYRCASSFVRTGDGEKLFFGSGTQLSVL.

The genes are TRBV20-1 and TRBJ1-1; D not certain. Trimming took off 4 bases at V and 2 bases at J, with 8 bases between the two ends. The CDR3 covers 12 residues. Germline V gene lookup returns CDR1 DFQATT and CDR2 SNEGSKA (reference sequence). CDR3 nucleotide sequence: TGCAGTGCTACCGGTTCCAACACTGAAGCTTTCTTT. It encodes CSATGSNTEAFF.

This clonotype was observed many times. V usage is TRBV12-3 or TRBV12-4 and J usage is TRBJ1-2; no definite D call. The ends were cut back, 2 bases at V and 6 bases at J, with 10 bases in the middle. This CDR3 spans 13 amino acids. CDR3 protein: CASSLRLWNGYTF. CDR3 DNA: TGTGCCAGCAGTTTAAGGCTGTGGAATGGCTACACCTTC.

This clonotype was detected only a few times. CDR3 amino acids: CASKQTGTNYGYTF. CDR3 sequence (DNA): TGTGCCAGCAAACAAACAGGGACTAACTATGGCTACACCTTC. The V and J genes are TRBV6-4 and TRBJ1-2; tentative D call: TRBD1 (6 bases). The V gene's germline CDR1 is MRHNA and CDR2 SNTAGT. V dropped 7 bases and J dropped 0 bases, with 12 bases sitting between them. The CDR3 has 14 residues.

The chain uses TRBV20-1 and TRBJ2-3; possible D gene TRBD1, 5 bases. From germline, CDR1 is DFQATT and CDR2 SNEGSKA (reference sequence). This CDR3 comprises 14 residues. V was clipped by 0 bases and J by 4 bases, with 11 bases between them. CDR3 coding DNA: TGCAGTGCTAGAGATGTGCAGGGCGCAGATACGCAGTATTTT. This sequence encodes CSARDVQGADTQYF.

This clonotype has a handful of counts. J is TRBJ2-4 and V is TRBV27, with D perhaps being TRBD1 or TRBD2 (6 bases each). The CDR3 spans 15 residues. The V gene lost 3 bases and the J gene lost 5 bases, with 14 bases spanning the gap. Looked up from germline, CDR1 is MNHEY and CDR2 is SMNVEV (reference sequence). CDR3 amino acids: CASSLVPGGQNIQYF. The CDR3 DNA reads as TGTGCCAGCAGTTTGGTTCCCGGGGGCCAAAACATTCAGTACTTC.

CDR3 loop: CASSDSGDRGGYTF. Written as DNA, the CDR3 is TGCGCCAGCAGTGATTCAGGAGACAGGGGAGGCTACACCTTC. J is TRBJ1-2 and V is TRBV10-2; 8 nucleotides match TRBD1. In germline, CDR1 is WSHSY, CDR2 SAAADI. The CDR3 consists of 14 residues. V lost 3 bases to trimming and J lost 8 bases; unmatched junction nucleotides: 8.

This chain's CDR3 is CASSQAEGYTGELFF. CDR3 DNA sequence: TGTGCCAGCAGCCAAGCGGAAGGGTACACCGGGGAGCTGTTTTTT. The genes are TRBV3-1 and TRBJ2-2; D unclear. The CDR3 runs to 15 residues. The V end was cut by 1 base, the J end by 3 bases, with 9 bases between. The germline CDR1 and CDR2 sequences are LGHDT and YNNKEL (reference sequence).